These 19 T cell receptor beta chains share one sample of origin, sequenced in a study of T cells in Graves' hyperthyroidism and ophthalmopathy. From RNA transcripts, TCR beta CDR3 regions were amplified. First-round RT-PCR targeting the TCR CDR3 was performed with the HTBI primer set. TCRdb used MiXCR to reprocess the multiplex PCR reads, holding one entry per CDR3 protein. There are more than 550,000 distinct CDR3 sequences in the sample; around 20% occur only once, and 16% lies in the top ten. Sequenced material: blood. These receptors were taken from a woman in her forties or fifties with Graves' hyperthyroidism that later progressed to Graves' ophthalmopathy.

The CDR3 reads CASSRLANSYNEQFF. For the CDR3, the DNA is TGTGCCAGCAGCCGACTAGCAAACTCCTACAATGAGCAGTTCTTC. The chain uses TRBV5-4 and TRBJ2-1, with 7 positions matching TRBD2. Per the germline V gene, CDR1 is SGHNT and CDR2 is YYREEE (reference sequence). The CDR3 covers 15 residues. V lost 4 bases, J lost 0 bases, and 4 bases stayed unmatched.

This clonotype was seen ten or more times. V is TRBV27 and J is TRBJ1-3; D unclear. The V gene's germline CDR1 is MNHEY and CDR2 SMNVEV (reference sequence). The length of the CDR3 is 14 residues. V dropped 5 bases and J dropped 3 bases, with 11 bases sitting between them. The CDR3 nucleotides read TGTGCCAGCAGTCCACAGAGCTATGGAAACACCATATATTTT. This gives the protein CASSPQSYGNTIYF.

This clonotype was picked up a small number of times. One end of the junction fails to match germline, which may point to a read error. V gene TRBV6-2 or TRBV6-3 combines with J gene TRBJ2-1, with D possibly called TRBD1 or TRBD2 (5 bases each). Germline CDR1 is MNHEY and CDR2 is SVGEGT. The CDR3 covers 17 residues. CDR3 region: CASTYTGPPRGYNEQFF. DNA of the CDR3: TGTGCCAGCACTTACACCGGGCCTCCGAGGGGCTACAATGAGCAGTTCTTC.

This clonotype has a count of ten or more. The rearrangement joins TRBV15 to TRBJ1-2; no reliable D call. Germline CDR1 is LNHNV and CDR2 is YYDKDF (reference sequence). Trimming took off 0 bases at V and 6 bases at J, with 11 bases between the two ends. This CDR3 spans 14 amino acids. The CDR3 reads CATSREAGTHGYTF. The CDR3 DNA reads TGTGCCACCAGCAGAGAAGCGGGTACCCATGGCTACACCTTC.

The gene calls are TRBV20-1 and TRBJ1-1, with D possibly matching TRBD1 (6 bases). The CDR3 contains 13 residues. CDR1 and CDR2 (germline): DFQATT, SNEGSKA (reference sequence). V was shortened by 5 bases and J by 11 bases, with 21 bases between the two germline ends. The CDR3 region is CSAYSDSPRVAFF. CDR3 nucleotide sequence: TGCAGTGCTTATTCGGACAGCCCTAGGGTCGCTTTCTTT.

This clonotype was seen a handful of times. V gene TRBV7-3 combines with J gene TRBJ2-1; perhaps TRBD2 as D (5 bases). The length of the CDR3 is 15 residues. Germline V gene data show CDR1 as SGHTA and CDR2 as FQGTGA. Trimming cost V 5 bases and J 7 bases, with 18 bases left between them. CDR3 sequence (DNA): TGTGCCAGCAGCCCCACACTAGGGCTGGGGAATGAGCAGTTCTTC. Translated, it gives CASSPTLGLGNEQFF.

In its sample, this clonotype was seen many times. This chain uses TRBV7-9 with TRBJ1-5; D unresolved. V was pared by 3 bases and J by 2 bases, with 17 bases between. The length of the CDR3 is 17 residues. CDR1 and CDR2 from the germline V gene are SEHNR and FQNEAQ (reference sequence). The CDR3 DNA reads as TGTGCCAGCAGCTTCGAAAAGGGATCGGTGGGCAATCAGCCCCAGCATTTT. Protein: CASSFEKGSVGNQPQHF. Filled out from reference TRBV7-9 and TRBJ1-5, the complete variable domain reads DTGVSQNPRHKITKRGQNVTFRCDPISEHNRLYWYRQTLGQGPEFLTYFQNEAQLEKSRLLSDRFSAERPKGSFSTLEIQRTEQGDSAMYLCASSFEKGSVGNQPQHFGDGTRLSIL.

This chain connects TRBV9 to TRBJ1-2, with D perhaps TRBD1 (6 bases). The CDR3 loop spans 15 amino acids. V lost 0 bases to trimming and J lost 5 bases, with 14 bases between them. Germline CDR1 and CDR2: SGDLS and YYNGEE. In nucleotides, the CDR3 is TGTGCCAGCAGCGTAGGATTCGGACAGTCATATGGCTACACCTTC. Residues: CASSVGFGQSYGYTF.

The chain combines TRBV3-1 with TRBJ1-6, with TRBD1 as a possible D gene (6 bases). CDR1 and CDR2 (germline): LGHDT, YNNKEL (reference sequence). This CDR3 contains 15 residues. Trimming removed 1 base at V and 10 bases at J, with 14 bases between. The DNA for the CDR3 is TGTGCCAGCAGCCAAGTTTCCAGGGGTGGATCACCCCTCCACTTT. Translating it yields CASSQVSRGGSPLHF.

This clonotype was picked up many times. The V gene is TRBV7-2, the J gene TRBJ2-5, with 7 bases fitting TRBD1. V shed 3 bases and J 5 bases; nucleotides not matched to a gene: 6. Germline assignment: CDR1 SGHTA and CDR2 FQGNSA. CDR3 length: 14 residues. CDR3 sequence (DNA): TGTGCCAGCAGCTTCGACAGGGTGTCGGAGACCCAGTACTTC. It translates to CASSFDRVSETQYF.

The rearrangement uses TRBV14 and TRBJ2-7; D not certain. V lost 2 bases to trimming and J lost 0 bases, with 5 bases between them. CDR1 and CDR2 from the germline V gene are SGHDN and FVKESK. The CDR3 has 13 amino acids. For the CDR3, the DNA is TGTGCCAGCAGCCAACAGGACTCCTACGAGCAGTACTTC. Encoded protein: CASSQQDSYEQYF.

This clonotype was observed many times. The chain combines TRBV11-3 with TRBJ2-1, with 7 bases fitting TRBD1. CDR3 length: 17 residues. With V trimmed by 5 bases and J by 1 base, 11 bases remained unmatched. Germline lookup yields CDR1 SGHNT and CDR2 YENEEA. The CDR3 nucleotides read TGTGCCAGCAGCGTGGCAAACCGGGACAGATCCTACAATGAGCAGTTCTTC. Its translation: CASSVANRDRSYNEQFF.

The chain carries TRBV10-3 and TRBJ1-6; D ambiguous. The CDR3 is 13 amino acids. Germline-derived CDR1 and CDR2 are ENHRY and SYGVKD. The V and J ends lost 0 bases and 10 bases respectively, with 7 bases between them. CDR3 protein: CAISESRESPLHF. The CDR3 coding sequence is TGTGCCATCAGTGAGTCGAGGGAATCACCCCTCCACTTT.

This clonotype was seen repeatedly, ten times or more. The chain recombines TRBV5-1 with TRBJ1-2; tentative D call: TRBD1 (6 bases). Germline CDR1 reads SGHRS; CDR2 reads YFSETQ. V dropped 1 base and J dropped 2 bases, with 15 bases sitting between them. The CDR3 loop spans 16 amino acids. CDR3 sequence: CASSLIFGGANYGYTF. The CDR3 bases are TGCGCCAGCAGCTTGATTTTTGGGGGCGCCAACTATGGCTACACCTTC.

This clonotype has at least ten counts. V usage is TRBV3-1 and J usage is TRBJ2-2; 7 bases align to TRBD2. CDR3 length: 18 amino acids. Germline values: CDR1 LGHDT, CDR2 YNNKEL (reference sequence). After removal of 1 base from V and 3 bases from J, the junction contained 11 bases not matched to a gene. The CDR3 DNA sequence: TGTGCCAGCAGCCAAGGGACTAGAAACCCTTCGGACACCGGGGAGCTGTTTTTT. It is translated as CASSQGTRNPSDTGELFF.

The CDR3 loop reads CASSYRGYGNQPQHF. As DNA, the CDR3 is TGTGCCAGCAGTTACAGGGGGTATGGAAATCAGCCCCAGCATTTT. The V call is TRBV6-5, the J call TRBJ1-5, with a weak D call TRBD1 (6 bases). In germline, CDR1 is MNHEY, CDR2 SVGAGI. The CDR3 spans 15 residues. Trimming cost V 2 bases and J 4 bases, with 12 bases left between them.

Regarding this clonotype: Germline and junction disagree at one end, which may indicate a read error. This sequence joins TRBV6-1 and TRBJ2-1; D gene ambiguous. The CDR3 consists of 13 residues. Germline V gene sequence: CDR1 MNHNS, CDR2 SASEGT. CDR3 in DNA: TGTGCCGGCAGTGATCACATTTACAATGAGCAGTTCTTC. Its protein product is CAGSDHIYNEQFF.

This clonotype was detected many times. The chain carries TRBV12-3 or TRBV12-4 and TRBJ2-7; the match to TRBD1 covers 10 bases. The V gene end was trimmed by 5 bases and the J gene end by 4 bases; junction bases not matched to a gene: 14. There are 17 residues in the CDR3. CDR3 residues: CASSLTAPGQGTYEQYF. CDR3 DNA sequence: TGTGCCAGCAGTCTGACTGCCCCGGGACAGGGGACTTACGAGCAGTACTTC.

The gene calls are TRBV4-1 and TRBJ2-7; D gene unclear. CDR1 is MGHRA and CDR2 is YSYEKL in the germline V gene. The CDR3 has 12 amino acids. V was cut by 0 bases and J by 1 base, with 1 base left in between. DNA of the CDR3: TGCGCCAGCAGCCAAGAGTCCTACGAGCAGTACTTC. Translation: CASSQESYEQYF.